This T cell receptor (beta chain) was captured by sequencing in a study of T cell repertoires in cytomegalovirus infection. Whole-study context: CMV infection plus the matching HLA type was flagged by public TCR beta signatures. The study's findings and limits: CMV carriers with the relevant HLA were identified by cumulative public TCR beta family frequency. The ex vivo response showed dominance by HLA-C-restricted CMV-specific TCR beta clonotypes.

Each CDR3 protein is one row after TCRdb ran MiXCR on the reads. The table has about 100,000 distinct CDR3 sequences, around a quarter seen once. The CDR3 runs 18 residues. Germline CDR1 is SEHNR and CDR2 is FQNEAQ (reference sequence). Trimming pared 6 bases from V and 0 bases from J, leaving 18 bases between. This clonotype has more than one count but fewer than ten. The target antigen is unknown. The TCR comes from a human donor in good health (CMV status not recorded). Some clones in this sample may be carry-over from other donors' samples. Sequencing was performed on CD8+ T cells from PBMCs. This rearrangement joins TRBV7-9 to TRBJ2-6; weak D call: TRBD1 (5 bases). CDR3 region: CASRIRASSDSGANVLTF. The CDR3 DNA reads as TGTGCCAGCAGAATCAGGGCGTCGAGTGACTCTGGGGCCAACGTCCTGACTTTC.